One and the same sample provided the 22 T cell receptor beta chains below, sequenced in a study of T-cell reconstitution after alpha-beta-depleted transplantation in children. As it was prepared, the TCRbeta library received unique molecular identifiers. MiXCR was run by TCRdb on the PCR reads, yielding one entry per CDR3 protein. The repertoire holds some 530,000 distinct CDR3 sequences, 12% seen once, with under 7% in the top ten. Sequences were derived from PBMCs from the stem cell graft donor, sampled from the stem cell graft. These receptors all stem from a human donor who donated a stem cell graft to a child with combined immunodeficiency.

This clonotype occurred many times. V and J are TRBV29-1 and TRBJ2-3; possible D gene TRBD2, 6 bases. CDR3 size: 13 residues. V lost 6 bases to trimming and J lost 1 base, with 11 bases between them. Per the germline V gene, CDR1 is SQVTM and CDR2 is ANQGSEA. CDR3 nucleotides: TGCAGCGTGGGGGGAAGAGGCACAGATACGCAGTATTTT. Translating it yields CSVGGRGTDTQYF.

The CDR3 DNA reads TGTGCCACCAGTGACCCGGGACTAGCGGGAGTTGGTGAGCAGTTCTTC. Amino acids: CATSDPGLAGVGEQFF. V usage is TRBV24-1 and J usage is TRBJ2-1; 14 bases match TRBD2. Germline-derived CDR1 and CDR2 are KGHDR and SFDVKD. Trimming at V came to 4 bases and at J to 9 bases, leaving 7 bases not matched to a gene. CDR3 length: 16 amino acids.

This chain connects TRBV20-1 to TRBJ2-4; 7 bases are a match to TRBD2. The J segment lost 3 bases and the V segment lost 3 bases, leaving 8 bases of the junction unmatched. CDR1 is DFQATT and CDR2 is SNEGSKA in the germline V gene (reference sequence). CDR3 length: 15 residues. This CDR3 reads CSASWGGSSKNIQYF. In DNA form, the CDR3 reads TGCAGTGCTAGTTGGGGGGGGTCGAGCAAAAACATTCAGTACTTC.

The chain employs TRBV5-5 and TRBJ2-5; 13 nucleotides align to TRBD2. J lost 5 bases, V lost 4 bases, and 8 bases had no gene match. CDR1 and CDR2 (germline): SGHKS, YYEKEE (reference sequence). The CDR3 runs to 16 residues. This CDR3 reads CASSGRGTSGTETQYF. The CDR3 bases are TGTGCCAGCAGCGGGCGTGGGACTAGCGGGACGGAGACCCAGTACTTC.

Ten or more counts support this clonotype. The rearrangement uses TRBV18 and TRBJ2-5; D ambiguous. The V gene's germline CDR1 is KGHSH and CDR2 LQKENI. V was trimmed by 3 bases and J by 4 bases, leaving 9 bases between them. The CDR3 contains 13 residues. The CDR3 is CASSPRKAETQYF. For the CDR3, the DNA is TGTGCCAGCTCACCCAGGAAAGCAGAGACCCAGTACTTC.

This sequence joins TRBV23-1 and TRBJ2-1; 7 bases align to TRBD1. TRBV23-1 counts as an open reading frame of uncertain function. Unmatched junction bases numbered 7, after V lost 0 bases and J lost 5 bases. This CDR3 contains 16 residues. As DNA, the CDR3 is TGCGCCAGCAGTCAATCGTGGGACAGACTAAACAATGAGCAGTTCTTC. This gives the protein CASSQSWDRLNNEQFF.

The table lists this clonotype with a few counts. This sequence joins TRBV10-3 and TRBJ1-5; 11 bases agree with TRBD1. V shed 0 bases and J 0 bases; nucleotides not matched to a gene: 10. The CDR3 totals 20 residues. Germline V lookup: CDR1 ENHRY, CDR2 SYGVKD. DNA for the CDR3: TGTGCCATCAGTGAGTCCTTAGGGACAGGGGGTACGTTTAGCAATCAGCCCCAGCATTTT. Its protein is CAISESLGTGGTFSNQPQHF.

There are a few counts of this clonotype. This CDR3 is CASSVGSGHYTF. CDR3 coding DNA: TGTGCCAGCAGCGTAGGTTCCGGGCACTACACCTTC. The chain links TRBV5-4 to TRBJ1-2; D is undetermined. Between the trimmed V and J ends, which lost 4 bases and 10 bases, there was a span of 14 bases. CDR3 length: 12 residues. Germline values: CDR1 SGHNT, CDR2 YYREEE (reference sequence).

This clonotype was counted many times. V usage is TRBV24-1 and J usage is TRBJ2-2; no reliable D call. This CDR3 has 17 residues. In germline, CDR1 is KGHDR, CDR2 SFDVKD. Deletions cut 7 bases from V and 1 base from J, with 18 bases between. The CDR3 DNA is TGTGCCACCAGCGACCGAACTCCGGCGTTGAACACCGGGGAGCTGTTTTTT. Amino acids: CATSDRTPALNTGELFF.

The chain has TRBV6-6 and TRBJ2-7; D gene ambiguous. The germline V gene encodes CDR1 MNHNY and CDR2 SVGAGI (reference sequence). Trimming shortened V by 8 bases and J by 9 bases, and 11 bases separated the two germline ends. The CDR3 is 10 amino acids. The CDR3 coding sequence is TGTGCCAGCGGTCGACCAGTGCAGTACTTC. This translates into CASGRPVQYF.

V is TRBV5-6 and J is TRBJ2-1, with D uncertain. CDR1 SGHDT and CDR2 YYEEEE come from the germline V gene. The CDR3 is 15 amino acids. V lost 2 bases to trimming and J lost 6 bases, with 15 bases between them. CDR3 sequence: CASSFDPWGGNEQFF. The CDR3 nucleotides are TGTGCCAGCAGCTTTGACCCTTGGGGTGGCAATGAGCAGTTCTTC.

This clonotype was counted ten times or more. The chain carries TRBV14 and TRBJ1-2; maybe TRBD1 (5 bases). Trimming took 0 bases from V and 5 from J, leaving 13 bases between them. This CDR3 has 15 residues. CDR1 and CDR2 (germline): SGHDN, FVKESK. The CDR3 protein is CASSQDERGWYGYTF. CDR3 nucleotide sequence: TGTGCCAGCAGCCAAGATGAGAGGGGATGGTATGGCTACACCTTC.

This clonotype has just a few counts. V and J are TRBV19 and TRBJ1-5; D is possibly TRBD1 (5 bases). Trimming shortened V by 6 bases and J by 5 bases, and 17 bases separated the two germline ends. The CDR3 is 15 amino acids. In germline, CDR1 is LNHDA, CDR2 SQIVND (reference sequence). CDR3 DNA: TGTGCCAGTAGGACAGCGGAATATTTGTATCAGCCCCAGCATTTT. It yields the protein CASRTAEYLYQPQHF.

V usage is TRBV11-2 and J usage is TRBJ2-3; 7 nucleotides line up with TRBD1. Germline CDR1 is SGHAT and CDR2 is FQNNGV. The CDR3 runs to 15 residues. The V segment lost 1 base and the J segment 1 base; nucleotides outside the gene matches: 2. CDR3 coding DNA: TGTGCCAGCAGCTTAGGTGGGACAGGCACAGATACGCAGTATTTT. It codes for CASSLGGTGTDTQYF.

The chain uses TRBV7-2 and TRBJ1-2; tentatively, D is TRBD1 (5 bases). Trimming left V 3 bases short and J 3 bases short, with 14 bases between. Germline values: CDR1 SGHTA, CDR2 FQGNSA. The CDR3 contains 15 residues. The CDR3 sequence: CASSLAIRAYYGYTF. The CDR3 bases are TGTGCCAGCAGCTTGGCAATCAGGGCGTACTATGGCTACACCTTC.

This clonotype was counted ten times or more. The gene calls are TRBV18 and TRBJ2-3; a weak D match, TRBD1 (6 bases). The CDR3 covers 12 residues. CDR1 KGHSH and CDR2 LQKENI come from the germline V gene. The V gene lost 6 bases and the J gene lost 3 bases, with 7 bases spanning the gap. CDR3: CASSDSTDTQYF. CDR3 in DNA: TGTGCCAGCTCGGACAGTACAGATACGCAGTATTTT.

The chain combines TRBV2 with TRBJ2-7; 8 nucleotides match TRBD1. V lost 6 bases to trimming and J lost 3 bases; unmatched junction nucleotides: 7. The CDR3 loop spans 14 amino acids. Germline assignment: CDR1 SNHLY and CDR2 FYNNEI. This CDR3 is CASRGQGWGYEQYF. For the CDR3, the DNA is TGTGCCAGCAGAGGACAGGGTTGGGGCTACGAGCAGTACTTC. Together with reference TRBV2 and TRBJ2-7, the CDR3 gives the full variable domain: EPEVTQTPSHQVTQMGQEVILRCVPISNHLYFYWYRQILGQKVEFLVSFYNNEISEKSEIFDDQFSVERPDGSNFTLKIRSTKLEDSAMYFCASRGQGWGYEQYFGPGTRLTVT.

The rearrangement links TRBV7-8 to TRBJ2-1; 8 bases are a match to TRBD2. CDR1 and CDR2 (germline): SGHVS, FQNEAQ. CDR3 length equals 17 residues. The J segment lost 2 bases and the V segment lost 4 bases, leaving 10 bases of the junction unmatched. CDR3 nucleotides: TGTGCCAGCAGCTCCTTTCCTAGCGGGCAAACCTACAATGAGCAGTTCTTC. This sequence encodes CASSSFPSGQTYNEQFF.

This clonotype was counted many times. A junction end diverges from the germline sequence, so it may reflect a read error. J is TRBJ2-7 and V is TRBV28; the D gene is possibly TRBD2 (5 bases). Per the germline V gene, CDR1 is MDHEN and CDR2 is SYDVKM. CDR3 length equals 12 residues. CDR3 sequence: CTSGGSSYEQYF. CDR3 nucleotides: TGTACCAGCGGCGGCAGCAGTTACGAGCAGTACTTC. Full variable domain (outside the CDR3, taken from reference TRBV28 and TRBJ2-7): DVKVTQSSRYLVKRTGEKVFLECVQDMDHENMFWYRQDPGLGLRLIYFSYDVKMKEKGDIPEGYSVSREKKERFSLILESASTNQTSMYLCTSGGSSYEQYFGPGTRLTVT.

This clonotype turned up a few times. V is TRBV24-1 and J is TRBJ2-1; D perhaps matches TRBD1 (5 bases). The CDR3 consists of 13 residues. CDR1 is KGHDR and CDR2 is SFDVKD in the germline V gene. V was cut by 4 bases and J by 5 bases, with 8 bases left in between. The CDR3 is CATSEGAHNEQFF. For the CDR3, the DNA is TGTGCCACCAGTGAAGGGGCTCACAATGAGCAGTTCTTC.

The chain couples TRBV4-1 to TRBJ2-2; 9 positions agree with TRBD1. Losses at the gene ends were 2 bases for V and 4 bases for J; bases not matched to a gene: 8. The CDR3 runs to 17 residues. CDR1 is MGHRA, CDR2 YSYEKL, per germline. This chain's CDR3 is CASSQLYRGRGTGELFF. CDR3 in DNA: TGCGCCAGCAGCCAACTTTACAGGGGGCGAGGCACCGGGGAGCTGTTTTTT.

This clonotype was recorded at least ten times. The chain recombines TRBV7-2 with TRBJ1-4; no reliable D call. The CDR3 is made up of 14 amino acids. V was cut by 4 bases and J by 6 bases, with 12 bases left in between. Germline V gene data show CDR1 as SGHTA and CDR2 as FQGNSA. CDR3 nucleotides: TGTGCCAGCAGCTCCATACGGAGCGATGAAAAACTGTTTTTT. Residues: CASSSIRSDEKLFF.